This is a list of T cell receptor beta chains from one sample in a study of vaccination and CD4 T cells after COVID-19. These receptors have no identified antigens. Via MiXCR, TCRdb re-called the PCR reads, giving one row per CDR3 protein. The data contain about 20,000 distinct CDR3 sequences, roughly 50% of them singletons. The source was CD4+ T cells from blood, cultured in vitro, collected after SARS-CoV-2 vaccination. These TCRs come from a human donor who had recovered from COVID-19. CDR3s include the opening cysteine and the closing phenylalanine or tryptophan. Fields, in order: D gene, J gene, CDR3 length, V gene, clone size, CDR3 DNA, CDR3 protein. D genes are given only for firm matches. Some rows mark clone size as missing; the rest say once, few, many or name a class of expanded clone.

d_call: TRBD1; j_call: TRBJ1-3; cdr3_length: 14; v_call: TRBV20-1; clone_size: .; cdr3_nt: TGCAGTGCTAGAGATGACAGGGATGGAAACACCATATATTTT; cdr3_aa: CSARDDRDGNTIYF
d_call: .; j_call: TRBJ2-5; cdr3_length: 15; v_call: TRBV7-2; clone_size: medium-sized; cdr3_nt: TGTGCCAGCAGCTTAGGGGGGAGTCTTCAAGAGACCCAGTACTTC; cdr3_aa: CASSLGGSLQETQYF
d_call: TRBD1; j_call: TRBJ1-4; cdr3_length: 13; v_call: TRBV20-1; clone_size: .; cdr3_nt: TGCAGTGCTAGCAGGGGGCGCGGTGAAAAACTGTTTTTT; cdr3_aa: CSASRGRGEKLFF
d_call: .; j_call: TRBJ2-7; cdr3_length: 12; v_call: TRBV2; clone_size: few; cdr3_nt: TGTGCCAGCTGTCGGCAGGTCTACGAGCAGTACTTC; cdr3_aa: CASCRQVYEQYF
d_call: TRBD2; j_call: TRBJ2-7; cdr3_length: 16; v_call: TRBV5-3; clone_size: .; cdr3_nt: TGTGCCAGAAGCTTAGGGCGGACTAGCGGAACCTACGAGCAGTACTTC; cdr3_aa: CARSLGRTSGTYEQYF
d_call: .; j_call: TRBJ1-5; cdr3_length: 20; v_call: TRBV21-1; clone_size: .; cdr3_nt: TGTGCCAGCAGCAAAGCCAGCCGGCTGGCAGAACTTATTAGCAATCAGCCCCAGCATTTT; cdr3_aa: CASSKASRLAELISNQPQHF
d_call: .; j_call: TRBJ1-5; cdr3_length: 12; v_call: TRBV19; clone_size: few; cdr3_nt: TGTGCCAGTAGTATAACGGGACAGCCCCAGCATTTT; cdr3_aa: CASSITGQPQHF
d_call: .; j_call: TRBJ1-2; cdr3_length: 11; v_call: TRBV20-1; clone_size: few; cdr3_nt: TGCAGTGGTATGGGGGCAGAGGGCTACACCTTC; cdr3_aa: CSGMGAEGYTF
d_call: .; j_call: TRBJ2-7; cdr3_length: 14; v_call: TRBV5-4; clone_size: .; cdr3_nt: TGTGCCAGCAGCTTGGCCGGGGCCTCCTACGAGCAGTACTTC; cdr3_aa: CASSLAGASYEQYF
d_call: .; j_call: TRBJ2-5; cdr3_length: 13; v_call: TRBV5-1; clone_size: .; cdr3_nt: TGCGCCAGCAGCTCCCAACCCCAAGAGACCCAGTACTTC; cdr3_aa: CASSSQPQETQYF
d_call: .; j_call: TRBJ1-5; cdr3_length: 15; v_call: TRBV20-1; clone_size: .; cdr3_nt: TGCAGTGCTGGAGGGGCTCCCAGGCGGAATCAGCCCCAGCATTTT; cdr3_aa: CSAGGAPRRNQPQHF
d_call: .; j_call: TRBJ2-5; cdr3_length: 15; v_call: TRBV6-2/TRBV6-3; clone_size: few; cdr3_nt: TGTGCCAGCAGTTACGGAGCGGTCGGGAGAGAGACCCAGTACTTC; cdr3_aa: CASSYGAVGRETQYF
d_call: TRBD2; j_call: TRBJ2-5; cdr3_length: 12; v_call: TRBV20-1; clone_size: few; cdr3_nt: TGCAGTGCGGTAGCGGGGGGAGAGACCCAGTACTTC; cdr3_aa: CSAVAGGETQYF
d_call: .; j_call: TRBJ1-1; cdr3_length: 13; v_call: TRBV29-1; clone_size: few; cdr3_nt: TGCAGCGTACTCGGCCACATGAACACTGAAGCTTTCTTT; cdr3_aa: CSVLGHMNTEAFF
d_call: TRBD1; j_call: TRBJ1-2; cdr3_length: 14; v_call: TRBV6-5; clone_size: .; cdr3_nt: TGTGCCAGCAGTTCCAACGACAGGGGGCATGGCTACACCTTC; cdr3_aa: CASSSNDRGHGYTF
d_call: TRBD1; j_call: TRBJ1-1; cdr3_length: 15; v_call: TRBV7-2; clone_size: few; cdr3_nt: TGTGCCATCTCAGCCCCCGGGACAGGGGGCACTGAAGCTTTCTTT; cdr3_aa: CAISAPGTGGTEAFF
d_call: TRBD1; j_call: TRBJ1-2; cdr3_length: 13; v_call: TRBV5-4; clone_size: once; cdr3_nt: TGTGCCAGCAGCCCACAGGGGAGCTATGGCTACACCTTC; cdr3_aa: CASSPQGSYGYTF
d_call: TRBD1; j_call: TRBJ2-5; cdr3_length: 15; v_call: TRBV27; clone_size: .; cdr3_nt: TGTGCCAGCACCCCCCGGACAGGGGAACAAGAGACCCAGTACTTC; cdr3_aa: CASTPRTGEQETQYF
d_call: .; j_call: TRBJ1-1; cdr3_length: 13; v_call: TRBV2; clone_size: few; cdr3_nt: TGTGCCAGCAGTGGAGGGGGTAACACTGAAGCTTTCTTT; cdr3_aa: CASSGGGNTEAFF
d_call: TRBD1; j_call: TRBJ1-6; cdr3_length: 14; v_call: TRBV10-1; clone_size: .; cdr3_nt: TGCGCCAGCAGTTCCGGGACAGGATGGGAAACCCTCCACTTT; cdr3_aa: CASSSGTGWETLHF
d_call: .; j_call: TRBJ1-5; cdr3_length: 16; v_call: TRBV15; clone_size: .; cdr3_nt: TGTGCCACCAGCAGAGCTTCCAGGGTGGGAAATCAGCCCCAGCATTTT; cdr3_aa: CATSRASRVGNQPQHF
d_call: .; j_call: TRBJ1-1; cdr3_length: 12; v_call: TRBV6-1; clone_size: few; cdr3_nt: TGTGCCATCAAGGGGGGGCCCACTGAAGCTTTCTTT; cdr3_aa: CAIKGGPTEAFF
d_call: TRBD2; j_call: TRBJ2-3; cdr3_length: 14; v_call: TRBV29-1; clone_size: .; cdr3_nt: TGCAGCGGAGGACTAGCGGGGAGCACAGATACGCAGTATTTT; cdr3_aa: CSGGLAGSTDTQYF
d_call: .; j_call: TRBJ1-1; cdr3_length: 14; v_call: TRBV12-3/TRBV12-4; clone_size: .; cdr3_nt: TGTGCCAGCAGTTTACGGGGGGTGGTGTCTGAAGCTTTCTTT; cdr3_aa: CASSLRGVVSEAFF
d_call: .; j_call: TRBJ1-6; cdr3_length: 14; v_call: TRBV9; clone_size: few; cdr3_nt: TGTGCCAGCAGCGCCCGGGCTGAGAATTCACCCCTCCACTTT; cdr3_aa: CASSARAENSPLHF
d_call: .; j_call: TRBJ1-5; cdr3_length: 12; v_call: TRBV2; clone_size: once; cdr3_nt: TGTGCCAGCACTGAGGGATATCAGCCCCAGCATTTT; cdr3_aa: CASTEGYQPQHF
d_call: TRBD1; j_call: TRBJ2-3; cdr3_length: 14; v_call: TRBV7-2; clone_size: few; cdr3_nt: TGTGCCAGCAGCTTGGGACAGGGGGCGGATACGCAGTATTTT; cdr3_aa: CASSLGQGADTQYF
d_call: .; j_call: TRBJ1-2; cdr3_length: 13; v_call: TRBV6-5; clone_size: medium-sized; cdr3_nt: TGTGCCAGCAGTTCTGGCGCCAACTATGGCTACACCTTC; cdr3_aa: CASSSGANYGYTF
d_call: .; j_call: TRBJ1-1; cdr3_length: 11; v_call: TRBV29-1; clone_size: .; cdr3_nt: TGCAGCGTTGTTCAGGAGGCTGAAGCTTTCTTT; cdr3_aa: CSVVQEAEAFF
d_call: .; j_call: TRBJ1-2; cdr3_length: 13; v_call: TRBV7-2; clone_size: .; cdr3_nt: TGTGCCAGCAGCTTAGGTTCGGCCTATGGCTACACCTTC; cdr3_aa: CASSLGSAYGYTF
d_call: .; j_call: TRBJ1-2; cdr3_length: 13; v_call: TRBV20-1; clone_size: .; cdr3_nt: TGCAGTGCCCCCGAGGGGTCCCACTATGGCTACACCTTC; cdr3_aa: CSAPEGSHYGYTF
d_call: .; j_call: TRBJ2-1; cdr3_length: 13; v_call: TRBV2; clone_size: .; cdr3_nt: TGTGCCAACACACTAGTGATTGCGGGTGAGCAGTTCTTC; cdr3_aa: CANTLVIAGEQFF
d_call: .; j_call: TRBJ1-5; cdr3_length: 13; v_call: TRBV2; clone_size: .; cdr3_nt: TGTGCCAGCAGTGATTCAGGGGATCAGCCCCAGCATTTT; cdr3_aa: CASSDSGDQPQHF
d_call: TRBD1; j_call: TRBJ2-1; cdr3_length: 17; v_call: TRBV7-2; clone_size: .; cdr3_nt: TGTGCCAGCAGCCCCGCGACAGGGGGCGCGATCGGGCTCGAGCAGTTCTTC; cdr3_aa: CASSPATGGAIGLEQFF
d_call: .; j_call: TRBJ2-5; cdr3_length: 11; v_call: TRBV7-8; clone_size: medium-sized; cdr3_nt: TGTGCCAGCAGCCGCGAAGAGACCCAGTACTTC; cdr3_aa: CASSREETQYF
d_call: TRBD2; j_call: TRBJ2-7; cdr3_length: 13; v_call: TRBV20-1; clone_size: few; cdr3_nt: TGCAGTGCTAGCGGGAGGGCCTCCTACGAGCAGTACTTC; cdr3_aa: CSASGRASYEQYF
d_call: .; j_call: TRBJ2-5; cdr3_length: 13; v_call: TRBV7-3; clone_size: once; cdr3_nt: TGTGCCAGCAGCGCCGCGACGAGGGAGACCCAGTACTTC; cdr3_aa: CASSAATRETQYF
d_call: .; j_call: TRBJ2-1; cdr3_length: 14; v_call: TRBV7-3; clone_size: .; cdr3_nt: TGTGCCAGCAGCTTAACGGTACCCCGGGCTGAGCAGTTCTTC; cdr3_aa: CASSLTVPRAEQFF
d_call: .; j_call: TRBJ2-5; cdr3_length: 14; v_call: TRBV2; clone_size: .; cdr3_nt: TGTGCCAGCAGCCACGGAAGGGCTCAAGAGACCCAGTACTTC; cdr3_aa: CASSHGRAQETQYF
d_call: .; j_call: TRBJ2-7; cdr3_length: 13; v_call: TRBV5-1; clone_size: .; cdr3_nt: TGCGCCAGCAAAGGGACTCACAACTACGAGCAGTACTTC; cdr3_aa: CASKGTHNYEQYF
d_call: TRBD1; j_call: TRBJ1-2; cdr3_length: 14; v_call: TRBV12-3/TRBV12-4; clone_size: few; cdr3_nt: TGTGCCAGCAGTTTAGGACAGGGCCACTATGGCTACACCTTC; cdr3_aa: CASSLGQGHYGYTF
d_call: .; j_call: TRBJ1-6; cdr3_length: 15; v_call: TRBV11-2; clone_size: .; cdr3_nt: TGTGCCAGCAGCTTAGAAGGGACCGAGGATTCACCCCTCCACTTT; cdr3_aa: CASSLEGTEDSPLHF
d_call: .; j_call: TRBJ2-2; cdr3_length: 16; v_call: TRBV11-3; clone_size: .; cdr3_nt: TGTGCCAGCAGCTTAGGAGGAGGGTCGAACACCGGGGAGCTGTTTTTT; cdr3_aa: CASSLGGGSNTGELFF